The 11 T cell receptor beta chains reported below all come from one sample, sequenced in a study of T cells in Graves' hyperthyroidism and ophthalmopathy. TCR beta CDR3 regions were amplified from RNA transcripts. With the HTBI primer set, the TCR CDR3 went through a first round of RT-PCR. TCRdb independently ran MiXCR on the multiplex PCR reads; one entry per CDR3 protein. The data show around 700,000 distinct CDR3 sequences, with roughly a sixth seen just once and over 15% held by the top ten. The sample consisted of blood. Receptors were obtained from a woman between 50 and 59 years old with Graves' hyperthyroidism that later progressed to Graves' ophthalmopathy.

The chain combines TRBV2 with TRBJ1-2; a weak D match, TRBD1 (5 bases). CDR1 is SNHLY and CDR2 is FYNNEI in the germline V gene. CDR3 size: 15 residues. V was trimmed by 7 bases and J by 1 base, leaving 16 bases between them. The CDR3 sequence: CASTEDGGVNYGYTF. The CDR3 DNA sequence: TGTGCCAGCACTGAGGATGGGGGGGTTAACTATGGCTACACCTTC.

The chain couples TRBV29-1 to TRBJ1-3; no reliable D call. Germline-derived CDR1 and CDR2 are SQVTM and ANQGSEA. The CDR3 loop spans 12 amino acids. The ends were cut back, 5 bases at V and 7 bases at J, with 12 bases in the middle. This CDR3 reads CSVQTNSNTIYF. CDR3 nucleotides: TGCAGCGTTCAAACAAATAGTAACACCATATATTTT.

This clonotype came up a few times. The chain employs TRBV10-3 and TRBJ1-3; no definite D call. The CDR3 sequence is 14 residues long. From germline, CDR1 is ENHRY and CDR2 SYGVKD. The germline V and J ends were trimmed by 7 bases and 0 bases, with 10 bases remaining between them. Here the CDR3 DNA reads TGTGCCATCACGGACGGTAACTCTGGAAACACCATATATTTT. It is translated as CAITDGNSGNTIYF.

This clonotype was seen at least ten times. The gene calls are TRBV3-1 and TRBJ2-3; D not certain. Between the trimmed V and J ends, which lost 0 bases and 0 bases, there was a span of 13 bases. The CDR3 extends over 17 amino acids. In germline, CDR1 is LGHDT, CDR2 YNNKEL (reference sequence). CDR3 amino acids: CASSQEADGASTDTQYF. CDR3 nucleotide sequence: TGTGCCAGCAGCCAAGAAGCAGACGGCGCAAGCACAGATACGCAGTATTTT.

This clonotype was detected many times. This chain joins TRBV9 and TRBJ1-1; the match to TRBD1 covers 7 bases. The CDR3 has 14 amino acids. V lost 4 bases and J lost 3; bases outside the gene matches: 6. The V gene's germline CDR1 is SGDLS and CDR2 YYNGEE. DNA of the CDR3: TGTGCCAGCAGCCCTCGGGACAGTCACACTGAAGCTTTCTTT. This encodes CASSPRDSHTEAFF. The full variable domain, with the rest looked up from reference TRBV9 and TRBJ1-1, is DSGVTQTPKHLITATGQRVTLRCSPRSGDLSVYWYQQSLDQGLQFLIQYYNGEERAKGNILERFSAQQFPDLHSELNLSSLELGDSALYFCASSPRDSHTEAFFGQGTRLTVV.

This clonotype occurred a few times. The chain's CDR3 is CASSQGSGRTGELFF. In nucleotides, the CDR3 is TGCGCCAGCAGCCAAGGTTCTGGTCGGACCGGGGAGCTGTTTTTT. The J gene is TRBJ2-2, the V gene TRBV4-1, with no clear D. Germline CDR1 is MGHRA and CDR2 is YSYEKL. V was cut by 1 base and J by 5 bases, with 11 bases left in between. The length of the CDR3 is 15 residues.

This clonotype occurred a few times. CDR3 sequence: CASSLLGPAGGQETQYF. The CDR3 DNA is TGTGCCAGCAGCTTGCTCGGACCAGCGGGGGGTCAAGAGACCCAGTACTTC. The rearrangement links TRBV7-9 to TRBJ2-5, with TRBD2 matching over 9 bases. CDR3 size: 17 residues. Germline V gives CDR1 SEHNR, CDR2 FQNEAQ (reference sequence). J was trimmed by 2 bases and V by 3 bases; bases with no gene match: 10.

The gene calls are TRBV2 and TRBJ1-5; D call uncertain. The CDR3 runs 14 residues. Trimming stripped 6 bases from V and 4 bases from J, with 13 bases between. Germline loops: CDR1 SNHLY, CDR2 FYNNEI. CDR3 nucleotides: TGTGCCAGCAGCCAAAGGACGGGAAATCAGCCCCAGCATTTT. As protein: CASSQRTGNQPQHF.

This clonotype was recorded a few times. The V call is TRBV10-3, the J call TRBJ2-2, with D perhaps matching TRBD2 (6 bases). V was cut by 3 bases and J by 6 bases, with 8 bases left in between. CDR1 is ENHRY and CDR2 is SYGVKD in the germline V gene. The CDR3 consists of 13 residues. The CDR3 DNA is TGTGCCATCAGTGATGGAGGGGCCGGGGAGCTGTTTTTT. Its protein product is CAISDGGAGELFF.

This clonotype turned up a few times. The V gene is TRBV6-1, the J gene TRBJ2-3; TRBD1 agrees at 7 bases. CDR3 size: 15 residues. The V and J ends lost 7 bases and 0 bases, in that order; junction bases with no gene match: 7. Germline V gene sequence: CDR1 MNHNS, CDR2 SASEGT. The CDR3 spells CASIKGADSTDTQYF. The CDR3 DNA sequence: TGTGCCAGCATTAAGGGGGCCGATAGCACAGATACGCAGTATTTT.

The genes are TRBV18 and TRBJ2-2; D might be TRBD1 (5 bases). Trimming stripped 1 base from V and 0 bases from J, with 9 bases between. Germline V lookup: CDR1 KGHSH, CDR2 LQKENI. The CDR3 contains 16 residues. The CDR3 DNA is TGTGCCAGCTCACCACAAGGGGTAACGAACACCGGGGAGCTGTTTTTT. As protein: CASSPQGVTNTGELFF.